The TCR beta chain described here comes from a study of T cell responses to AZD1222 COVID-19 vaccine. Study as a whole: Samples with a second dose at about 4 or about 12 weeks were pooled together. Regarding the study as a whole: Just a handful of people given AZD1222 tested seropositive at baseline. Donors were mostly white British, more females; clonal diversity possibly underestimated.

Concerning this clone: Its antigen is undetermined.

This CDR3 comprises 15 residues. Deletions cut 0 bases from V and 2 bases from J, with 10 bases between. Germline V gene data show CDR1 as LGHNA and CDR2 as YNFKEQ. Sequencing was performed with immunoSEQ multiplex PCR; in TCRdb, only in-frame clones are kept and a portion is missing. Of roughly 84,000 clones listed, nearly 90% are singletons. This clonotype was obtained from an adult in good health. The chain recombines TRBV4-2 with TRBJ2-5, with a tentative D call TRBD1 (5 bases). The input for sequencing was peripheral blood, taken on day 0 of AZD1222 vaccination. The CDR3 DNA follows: TGTGCCAGCAGCCAAGATCGCGCAGGGCAAGAGACCCAGTACTTC. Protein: CASSQDRAGQETQYF.